This paragraph reports one TCR beta chain. Its antigen is unknown. Single viable CD3+CD4+CD8-CD45RO+ cells were sorted as the memory CD4+ T cells. Total CD4+ T cells were enriched by CD4 positive selection. Under the authors' procedure: After removing out-of-frame reads, millions of distinct TCRbeta sequences remained. Profiled with immunoSEQ multiplex PCR; TCRdb holds only in-frame clones, not every one. The DNA was the basis for D and trimming; V, J and clone size are from that table. Here the sample spans some 50,000 clones, around 77% being singletons. V lost 2 bases and J lost 5, with 13 bases in between. Germline CDR1 is SGDLS and CDR2 is YYNGEE. The CDR3 has 14 residues. This sample is part of a study of memory CD4+ T cells and cytomegalovirus serostatus. Study-wide background: Of the healthy Belgian adults, 8 to 10 were CMV seropositive and 24 seronegative.

Study-wide results and caveats: Repertoires predicted CMV serostatus with median bootstrapped AUC of roughly 0.95.

The V gene is TRBV9, the J gene TRBJ2-5; D is perhaps TRBD1 (6 bases). The sample consisted of memory CD4+ T cells from blood. This sequence was found in an adult in good health and CMV-seronegative. This CDR3 is CASSVLGAGETQYF. The CDR3 DNA reads as TGTGCCAGCAGCGTTCTGGGGGCTGGGGAGACCCAGTACTTC.